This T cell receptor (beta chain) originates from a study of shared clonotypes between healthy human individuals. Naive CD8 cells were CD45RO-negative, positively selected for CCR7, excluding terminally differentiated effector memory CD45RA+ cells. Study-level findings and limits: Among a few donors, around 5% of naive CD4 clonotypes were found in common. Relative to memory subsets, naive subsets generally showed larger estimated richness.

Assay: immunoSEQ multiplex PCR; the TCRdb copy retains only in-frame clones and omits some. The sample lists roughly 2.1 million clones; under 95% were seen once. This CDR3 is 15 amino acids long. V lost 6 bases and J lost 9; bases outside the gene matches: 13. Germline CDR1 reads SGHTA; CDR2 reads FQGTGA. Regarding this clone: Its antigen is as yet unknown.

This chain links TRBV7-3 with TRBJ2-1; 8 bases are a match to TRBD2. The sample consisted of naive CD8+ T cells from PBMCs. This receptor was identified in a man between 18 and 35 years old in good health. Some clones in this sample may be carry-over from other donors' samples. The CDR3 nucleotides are TGTGCCAGCAGACTGAGCGGGAGATCGCTTGGTGAGCAGTTCTTC. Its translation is CASRLSGRSLGEQFF. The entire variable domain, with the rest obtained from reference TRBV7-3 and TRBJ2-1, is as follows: GAGVSQTPSNKVTEKGKYVELRCDPISGHTALYWYRQSLGQGPEFLIYFQGTGAADDSGLPNDRFFAVRPEGSVSTLKIQRTERGDSAVYLCASRLSGRSLGEQFFGPGTRLTVL.